A selection of T cell receptor beta chains follows, all from one sample in a study of T cell responses to AZD1222 COVID-19 vaccine. Sequencing was performed with immunoSEQ multiplex PCR; in TCRdb, only in-frame clones are kept and a portion is missing. The sample lists roughly 98,000 clones; over 85% were seen once. Sequencing used peripheral blood, obtained on day 0 of AZD1222 vaccination. The source of these receptors is an adult in good health. CDR3s include the opening cysteine and the closing phenylalanine or tryptophan. A D gene is named only where the DNA matches it firmly. Some rows mark clone size as missing; the rest say once, few, many or name a class of expanded clone.

j_call: TRBJ1-2; clone_size: NA; d_call: NA; v_call: TRBV4-3; cdr3_nt: TGCGCCAGCAGCGAAAGAGTGGGACGAGTTAACTATGGCTACACCTTC; cdr3_aa: CASSERVGRVNYGYTF
j_call: TRBJ1-4; clone_size: NA; d_call: NA; v_call: TRBV6-2/TRBV6-3; cdr3_nt: TGTGCCAGCAGCACGCCCCGGGACGGTAATGAAAAACTGTTTTTT; cdr3_aa: CASSTPRDGNEKLFF
j_call: TRBJ2-1; clone_size: NA; d_call: TRBD2; v_call: TRBV3-1/TRBV3-2; cdr3_nt: TGTGCCAGCAGCCAAGATGTCGCGGGAGGCCCAAACAATGAGCAGTTCTTC; cdr3_aa: CASSQDVAGGPNNEQFF
j_call: TRBJ2-3; clone_size: NA; d_call: NA; v_call: TRBV18; cdr3_nt: TGTGCCAGCTCACTACAGGAGTCTAGCACAGATACGCAGTATTTT; cdr3_aa: CASSLQESSTDTQYF
j_call: TRBJ2-7; clone_size: NA; d_call: TRBD1; v_call: TRBV6-5; cdr3_nt: TGTGCCAGCAGTTACACCCAGACAGGGAAGGGTTGGTTC; cdr3_aa: CASSYTQTGKGWF
j_call: TRBJ2-2; clone_size: NA; d_call: TRBD2; v_call: TRBV5-4; cdr3_nt: TGTGCCAGCAGCCCTATCAGCGGGGAGAACACCGGGGAGCTGTTTTTT; cdr3_aa: CASSPISGENTGELFF
j_call: TRBJ2-3; clone_size: NA; d_call: NA; v_call: TRBV28; cdr3_nt: TGTGCCAGCCTCGACTCCCAATCCTACACGGGGGCAGATACGCAGTATTTT; cdr3_aa: CASLDSQSYTGADTQYF
j_call: TRBJ2-7; clone_size: NA; d_call: NA; v_call: TRBV3-1/TRBV3-2; cdr3_nt: TGTGCCAGCAGCCAAGCCGGGGGTTCCTACGAGCAGTACTTC; cdr3_aa: CASSQAGGSYEQYF
j_call: TRBJ2-1; clone_size: few; d_call: NA; v_call: TRBV12-1; cdr3_nt: TGTGCCAGCAGCCCGAAGCCTAGCGGCTACAATGAGCAGTTCTTC; cdr3_aa: CASSPKPSGYNEQFF
j_call: TRBJ1-5; clone_size: NA; d_call: NA; v_call: TRBV19; cdr3_nt: TGTGCCAGTAAGAGGGCCGGGACATTCGAAAAAAATCAGCCCCAGCATTTT; cdr3_aa: CASKRAGTFEKNQPQHF
j_call: TRBJ1-2; clone_size: NA; d_call: NA; v_call: TRBV18; cdr3_nt: TGTGCCAGCTCAGCAGGGACCGATTATGGCTACACCTTC; cdr3_aa: CASSAGTDYGYTF
j_call: TRBJ2-2; clone_size: NA; d_call: TRBD1; v_call: TRBV6-5; cdr3_nt: TGTGCCAGCCGGACAGGGTCGAACACCGGGGAGCTGTTTTTT; cdr3_aa: CASRTGSNTGELFF
j_call: TRBJ1-3; clone_size: once; d_call: NA; v_call: TRBV6-5; cdr3_nt: TGTGCCAGCAGTTACCAGGGATCTGGAAACACCATATATTTT; cdr3_aa: CASSYQGSGNTIYF
j_call: TRBJ2-7; clone_size: NA; d_call: NA; v_call: TRBV28; cdr3_nt: TGTGCCAGCAGTTTAGGACTAATAGGCGAGCAGTACTTC; cdr3_aa: CASSLGLIGEQYF
j_call: TRBJ1-2; clone_size: NA; d_call: TRBD1; v_call: TRBV6-5; cdr3_nt: TGTGCCAGCAGCACAGGGGGCTTCTATGGCTACACCTTC; cdr3_aa: CASSTGGFYGYTF
j_call: TRBJ1-6; clone_size: NA; d_call: NA; v_call: TRBV19; cdr3_nt: TGTGCCAGTAGTATTCCCCCCGACTCCTATAATTCACCCCTCCACTTT; cdr3_aa: CASSIPPDSYNSPLHF
j_call: TRBJ1-2; clone_size: NA; d_call: NA; v_call: TRBV6-5; cdr3_nt: TGTGCCAGCAGTTACTTAGGGCCAAACTATGGCTACACCTTC; cdr3_aa: CASSYLGPNYGYTF
j_call: TRBJ1-5; clone_size: NA; d_call: TRBD1; v_call: TRBV28; cdr3_nt: TGTGCCAGCAGTTTCGGGACAGCCAATCAGCCCCAGCATTTT; cdr3_aa: CASSFGTANQPQHF
j_call: TRBJ2-7; clone_size: NA; d_call: TRBD1; v_call: TRBV7-9; cdr3_nt: TGTGCCAGCAGCCCCTGGACAGGGGGGGACGAGCAGTACTTC; cdr3_aa: CASSPWTGGDEQYF
j_call: TRBJ2-2; clone_size: NA; d_call: TRBD1; v_call: TRBV7-2; cdr3_nt: TGTGCCAGCAGCTCCAAATGGACAGGGGGGTCGACCGGGGAGCTGTTTTTT; cdr3_aa: CASSSKWTGGSTGELFF
j_call: TRBJ2-7; clone_size: once; d_call: TRBD2; v_call: TRBV15; cdr3_nt: TGTGCCACCAGCCACCCTGGGGACTATGGCTACGAGCAGTACTTC; cdr3_aa: CATSHPGDYGYEQYF
j_call: TRBJ1-5; clone_size: NA; d_call: NA; v_call: TRBV28; cdr3_nt: TGTGCCAGCTTCCGGGGAGGCAATCAGCCCCAGCATTTT; cdr3_aa: CASFRGGNQPQHF
j_call: TRBJ2-1; clone_size: NA; d_call: NA; v_call: TRBV10-3; cdr3_nt: TGTGCCATCGCTAAGGAGACCGAGCAGTTCTTC; cdr3_aa: CAIAKETEQFF
j_call: TRBJ2-1; clone_size: once; d_call: NA; v_call: TRBV12-3/TRBV12-4; cdr3_nt: TGTGCCAGCAGCTTCCGACAGCGGGTGCAGTTCTTC; cdr3_aa: CASSFRQRVQFF
j_call: TRBJ2-2; clone_size: NA; d_call: NA; v_call: TRBV3-1/TRBV3-2; cdr3_nt: TGTGCCAGCAGCCGTCCAGTAGGTACCGGGGAGCTGTTTTTT; cdr3_aa: CASSRPVGTGELFF
j_call: TRBJ1-1; clone_size: NA; d_call: NA; v_call: TRBV28; cdr3_nt: TGTGCCAGCAGTTCCCCAACGGGGTTTAGTAGGTCAGCTTTCTTT; cdr3_aa: CASSSPTGFSRSAFF
j_call: TRBJ2-3; clone_size: NA; d_call: NA; v_call: TRBV5-4; cdr3_nt: TGTGCCAGCAGCTACAGGGCAGAGGGAGATACGCAGTATTTT; cdr3_aa: CASSYRAEGDTQYF
j_call: TRBJ2-7; clone_size: NA; d_call: NA; v_call: TRBV7-9; cdr3_nt: TGTGCCAGCAGCATACAGGCCTACGAGCAGTACTTC; cdr3_aa: CASSIQAYEQYF
j_call: TRBJ2-7; clone_size: NA; d_call: TRBD2; v_call: TRBV6-5; cdr3_nt: TGTGCCAGCGAGGATACTAGCGGGGGGGCCCACGAGCAGTACTTC; cdr3_aa: CASEDTSGGAHEQYF